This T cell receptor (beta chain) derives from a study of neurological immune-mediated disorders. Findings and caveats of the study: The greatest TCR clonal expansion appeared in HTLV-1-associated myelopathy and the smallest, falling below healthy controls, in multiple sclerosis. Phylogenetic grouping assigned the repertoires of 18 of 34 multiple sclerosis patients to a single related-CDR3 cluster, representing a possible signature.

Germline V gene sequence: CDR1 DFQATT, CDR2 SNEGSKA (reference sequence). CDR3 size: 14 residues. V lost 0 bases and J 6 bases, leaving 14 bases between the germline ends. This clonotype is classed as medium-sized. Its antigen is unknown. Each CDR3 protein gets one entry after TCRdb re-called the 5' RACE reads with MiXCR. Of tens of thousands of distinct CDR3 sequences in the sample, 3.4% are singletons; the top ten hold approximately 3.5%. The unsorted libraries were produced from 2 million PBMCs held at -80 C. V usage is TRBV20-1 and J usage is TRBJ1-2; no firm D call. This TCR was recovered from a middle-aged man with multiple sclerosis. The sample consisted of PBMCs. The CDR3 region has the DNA TGCAGTGCTAGAGATCCCCAAGCCTTGAATGGCTACACCTTC. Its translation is CSARDPQALNGYTF.